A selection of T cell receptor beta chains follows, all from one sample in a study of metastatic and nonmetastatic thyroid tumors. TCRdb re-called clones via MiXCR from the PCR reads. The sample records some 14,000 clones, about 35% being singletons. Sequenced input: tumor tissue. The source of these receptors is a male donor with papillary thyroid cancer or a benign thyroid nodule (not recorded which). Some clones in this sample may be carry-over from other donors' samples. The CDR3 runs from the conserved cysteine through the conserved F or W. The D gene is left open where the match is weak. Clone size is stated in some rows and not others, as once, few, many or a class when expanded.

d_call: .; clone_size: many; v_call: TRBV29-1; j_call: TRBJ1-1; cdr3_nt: TGCAGCGTTGATAGTCGAAACCCCACTGAAGCTTTCTTT; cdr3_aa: CSVDSRNPTEAFF
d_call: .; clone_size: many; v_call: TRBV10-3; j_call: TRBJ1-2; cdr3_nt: TGTGCCATCGAAGGACTGGACTATGGCTACACCTTC; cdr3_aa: CAIEGLDYGYTF
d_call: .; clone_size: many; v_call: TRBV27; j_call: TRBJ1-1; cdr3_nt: TGTGCCAGCAGTTTAGGGGGCTCGACTGAAGCTTTCTTT; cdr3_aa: CASSLGGSTEAFF
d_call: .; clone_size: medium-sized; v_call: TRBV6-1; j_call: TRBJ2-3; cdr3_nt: TGTGCCAGCACCGTCCGGGGATCCCGTTCAGATACGCAGTATTTT; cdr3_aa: CASTVRGSRSDTQYF
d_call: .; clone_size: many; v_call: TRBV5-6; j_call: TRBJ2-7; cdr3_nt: TGTGCCAGCAGCCTAATACAGACCTACGAGCAGTACTTC; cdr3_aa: CASSLIQTYEQYF
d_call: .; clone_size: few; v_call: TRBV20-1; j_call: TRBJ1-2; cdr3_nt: TGCAGTGCCGGAGAGGGGGCTAACTATGGCTACACCTTC; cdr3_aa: CSAGEGANYGYTF
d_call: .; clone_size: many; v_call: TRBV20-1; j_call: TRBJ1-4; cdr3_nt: TGCAGTGCTAGGATGGCAACTAATGAAAAACTGTTTTTT; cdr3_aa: CSARMATNEKLFF
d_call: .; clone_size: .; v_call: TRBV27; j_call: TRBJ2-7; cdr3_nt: TGTGCCAGGTGTTCACATCGTTACGAGCAGTACTTC; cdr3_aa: CARCSHRYEQYF
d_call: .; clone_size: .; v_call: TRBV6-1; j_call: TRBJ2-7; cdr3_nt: TGTGCCAGCACCGACCTAGGGACCGCCGGAGTTGGGCAGTACTTC; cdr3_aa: CASTDLGTAGVGQYF
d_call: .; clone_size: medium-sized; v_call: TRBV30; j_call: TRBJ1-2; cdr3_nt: TGTGCCTGGACGCCCGGAGGGAGGTATGGCTACACCTTC; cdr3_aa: CAWTPGGRYGYTF
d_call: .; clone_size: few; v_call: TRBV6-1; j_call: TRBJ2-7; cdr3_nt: TGTGCCAGCATCTACCCACAGGACATGGGTAACGAGCAGTACTTC; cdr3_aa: CASIYPQDMGNEQYF
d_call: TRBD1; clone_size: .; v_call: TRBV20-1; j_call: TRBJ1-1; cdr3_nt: TGCAGTGCTAGAGACGAAACAGGGGACAGCTGGCTGAACACTGAAGCTTTCTTT; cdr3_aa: CSARDETGDSWLNTEAFF
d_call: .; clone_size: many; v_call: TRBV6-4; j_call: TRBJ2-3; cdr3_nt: TGTGCCAGCAGTGACTTTTTCGCAGATACGCAGTATTTT; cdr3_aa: CASSDFFADTQYF
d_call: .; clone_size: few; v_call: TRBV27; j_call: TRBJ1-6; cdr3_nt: TGTGCCAGCAAGCAGGAGCGCTCCTATAATTCACCCCTCCACTTT; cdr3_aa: CASKQERSYNSPLHF
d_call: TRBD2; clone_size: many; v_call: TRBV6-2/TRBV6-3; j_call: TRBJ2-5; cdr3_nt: TGTGCCACCCAGGGGACTAGGAAAGAGACCCAGTACTTC; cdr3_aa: CATQGTRKETQYF
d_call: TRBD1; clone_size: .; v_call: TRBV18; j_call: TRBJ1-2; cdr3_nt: TGTGCCAGCTCACTAGTGGACAGGCCAGAGGGCTACACCTTC; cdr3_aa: CASSLVDRPEGYTF
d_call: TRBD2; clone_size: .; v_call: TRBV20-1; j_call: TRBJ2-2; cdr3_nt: TGCAGTGCTAGGACGACTAGCGGGAGGGCCCCCGGGGAGCTGTTTTTT; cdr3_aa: CSARTTSGRAPGELFF
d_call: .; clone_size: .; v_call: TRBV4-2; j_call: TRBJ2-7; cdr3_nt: TGTGCCAGCAGCCAAGAGTTTGGCTACGAGCAGTACTTC; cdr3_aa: CASSQEFGYEQYF
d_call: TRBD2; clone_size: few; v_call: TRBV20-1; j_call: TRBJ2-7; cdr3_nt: TGCAGTGCTACCCGTAGCGGGAGTGGTGAGCAGTACTTC; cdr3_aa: CSATRSGSGEQYF
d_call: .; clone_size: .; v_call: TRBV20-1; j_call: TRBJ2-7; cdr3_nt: TGCAGTGCTGATAGACAGGGAGGGTACGAGCAGTACTTC; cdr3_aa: CSADRQGGYEQYF
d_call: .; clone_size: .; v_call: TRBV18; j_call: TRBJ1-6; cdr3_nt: TGTGCCAGCTCACCTGTAGAGGCCACCTATAATTCACCCCTCCACTTT; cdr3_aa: CASSPVEATYNSPLHF
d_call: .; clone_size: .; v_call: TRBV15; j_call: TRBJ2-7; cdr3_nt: TGTGCCACCAGCGGAGACACCTCGGGCTACGAGCAGAACTTC; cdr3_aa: CATSGDTSGYEQNF
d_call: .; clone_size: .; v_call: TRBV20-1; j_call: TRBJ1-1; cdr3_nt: TGCAGTGCTAGGGTGGGAGGGGGAAAGACTGAAGCTTTCTTT; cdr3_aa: CSARVGGGKTEAFF
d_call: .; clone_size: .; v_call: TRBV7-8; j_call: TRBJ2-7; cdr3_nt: TGTGCCAGCAGCTCCTTGGCGGGACCCCCCTACGAGCAGTACTTC; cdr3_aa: CASSSLAGPPYEQYF
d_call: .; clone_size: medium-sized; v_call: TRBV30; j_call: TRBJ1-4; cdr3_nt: TGTGCCTGGAGTGTACGTCCGAATGAAAAACTGTTTTTT; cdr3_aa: CAWSVRPNEKLFF
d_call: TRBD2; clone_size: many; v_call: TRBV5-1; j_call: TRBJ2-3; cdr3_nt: TGCGCCAGCAGCTTGACTAGCGGGATCACAGATACGCAGTATTTT; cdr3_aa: CASSLTSGITDTQYF